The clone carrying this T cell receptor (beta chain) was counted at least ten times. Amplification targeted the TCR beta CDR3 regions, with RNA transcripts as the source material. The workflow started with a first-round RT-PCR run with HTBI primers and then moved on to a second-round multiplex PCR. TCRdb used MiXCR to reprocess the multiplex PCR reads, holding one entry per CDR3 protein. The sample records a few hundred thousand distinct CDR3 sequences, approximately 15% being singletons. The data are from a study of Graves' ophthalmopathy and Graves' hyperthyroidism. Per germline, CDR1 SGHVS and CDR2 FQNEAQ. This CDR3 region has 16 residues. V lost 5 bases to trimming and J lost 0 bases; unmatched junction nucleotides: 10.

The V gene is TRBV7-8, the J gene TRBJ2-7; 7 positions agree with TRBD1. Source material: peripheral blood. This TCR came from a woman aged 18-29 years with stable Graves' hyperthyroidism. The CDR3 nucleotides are TGTGCCAGCAGCGACTACACAGGGGTACTCTCCTACGAGCAGTACTTC. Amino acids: CASSDYTGVLSYEQYF.